A selection of T cell receptor beta chains follows, all from one sample in a study of OX40 agonist ivuxolimab in advanced cancers. This table comes from immunoSEQ multiplex PCR, and its TCRdb copy is limited to in-frame clones, with some not included. This repertoire shows 50,000 to 75,000 clones, approximately 84% found once; its top ten account for around 10%. Material: CD4+ or CD8+ T cells sorted from blood, obtained in a trial of the OX40 agonist ivuxolimab. These receptors all come from an adult with an advanced solid tumor such as melanoma, head and neck, liver or kidney cancer. Both conserved end residues are part of each CDR3. Each record gives: CDR3 protein, CDR3 DNA, V gene, J gene, clone size, D gene. D genes are given only for firm matches. Rows give clone size only sometimes, using once, few, many, or a class for an expanded clone.

CDR3aa: CASSLFVGGGNTIYF
CDR3nt: TGTGCCAGCAGCTTATTTGTGGGTGGCGGAAACACCATATATTTT
v_gene: TRBV7-2
j_gene: TRBJ1-3
abundance: NA
d_gene: NA

CDR3aa: CASSIVGGVDEAFF
CDR3nt: TGTGCCAGTAGTATAGTTGGGGGCGTGGATGAAGCTTTCTTT
v_gene: TRBV19
j_gene: TRBJ1-1
abundance: NA
d_gene: NA

CDR3aa: CAWSGYRGSGANVLTF
CDR3nt: TGTGCCTGGAGTGGTTACCGGGGCTCTGGGGCCAACGTCCTGACTTTC
v_gene: TRBV30
j_gene: TRBJ2-6
abundance: NA
d_gene: NA

CDR3aa: CSVNSGTAETQYF
CDR3nt: TGCAGCGTTAATAGTGGGACTGCGGAGACCCAGTACTTC
v_gene: TRBV29-1
j_gene: TRBJ2-5
abundance: NA
d_gene: NA

CDR3aa: CASSMGRISYNEQFF
CDR3nt: TGTGCCAGCTCCATGGGACGGATCTCCTACAATGAGCAGTTCTTC
v_gene: TRBV18
j_gene: TRBJ2-1
abundance: NA
d_gene: NA

CDR3aa: CASSRGYPSYEQYF
CDR3nt: TGTGCCAGCAGCCGCGGGTACCCCTCCTACGAGCAGTACTTC
v_gene: TRBV7-9
j_gene: TRBJ2-7
abundance: NA
d_gene: NA

CDR3aa: CASSQSGPSGPYNEQFF
CDR3nt: TGCGCCAGCAGCCAAAGCGGGCCTAGCGGGCCCTACAATGAGCAGTTCTTC
v_gene: TRBV4-1
j_gene: TRBJ2-1
abundance: NA
d_gene: TRBD2

CDR3aa: CASSLTGAPETQYF
CDR3nt: TGCGCCAGCAGCTTAACGGGGGCCCCGGAGACCCAGTACTTC
v_gene: TRBV5-1
j_gene: TRBJ2-5
abundance: NA
d_gene: NA

CDR3aa: CAISEFLGQGDIQYF
CDR3nt: TGTGCCATCAGTGAGTTTTTGGGACAGGGAGACATTCAGTACTTC
v_gene: TRBV10-3
j_gene: TRBJ2-4
abundance: NA
d_gene: TRBD1

CDR3aa: CASSKDRSGELFF
CDR3nt: TGTGCCAGCAGCAAGGACAGGTCCGGGGAGCTGTTTTTT
v_gene: TRBV7-3
j_gene: TRBJ2-2
abundance: NA
d_gene: TRBD1

CDR3aa: CASRADRGGTEAFF
CDR3nt: TGTGCCAGCAGGGCAGACAGGGGAGGCACTGAAGCTTTCTTT
v_gene: TRBV7-2
j_gene: TRBJ1-1
abundance: NA
d_gene: TRBD1

CDR3aa: CASSPLLVSSGANVLTF
CDR3nt: TGTGCCAGCTCACCGTTACTTGTCAGCTCTGGGGCCAACGTCCTGACTTTC
v_gene: TRBV18
j_gene: TRBJ2-6
abundance: NA
d_gene: NA

CDR3aa: CASSLEGVNTEAFF
CDR3nt: TGCGCCAGCAGCTTGGAAGGGGTTAACACTGAAGCTTTCTTT
v_gene: TRBV5-1
j_gene: TRBJ1-1
abundance: NA
d_gene: NA

CDR3aa: CASSLTVQGSYTF
CDR3nt: TGTGCCAGCAGCTTAACGGTCCAGGGGAGCTACACCTTC
v_gene: TRBV7-3
j_gene: TRBJ1-2
abundance: NA
d_gene: NA

CDR3aa: CASSYSNRGAYEQYF
CDR3nt: TGTGCCAGCAGTTACTCGAACAGGGGAGCCTACGAGCAGTACTTC
v_gene: TRBV6-5
j_gene: TRBJ2-7
abundance: NA
d_gene: TRBD1

CDR3aa: CASSPMALSTDTQYF
CDR3nt: TGTGCCAGCAGCCCCATGGCGCTTAGCACAGATACGCAGTATTTT
v_gene: TRBV11-1
j_gene: TRBJ2-3
abundance: NA
d_gene: NA

CDR3aa: CASSSPGQGANEQYF
CDR3nt: TGTGCCAGCAGTTCACCGGGACAGGGGGCGAACGAGCAGTACTTC
v_gene: TRBV6-6
j_gene: TRBJ2-7
abundance: few
d_gene: TRBD1

CDR3aa: CASSDHGQGAHGYTF
CDR3nt: TGTGCCAGCAGTGACCACGGACAGGGGGCCCATGGCTACACCTTC
v_gene: TRBV25-1
j_gene: TRBJ1-2
abundance: NA
d_gene: TRBD1

CDR3aa: CASSKAGIYEQYF
CDR3nt: TGTGCCAGTAGTAAAGCGGGAATCTACGAGCAGTACTTC
v_gene: TRBV19
j_gene: TRBJ2-7
abundance: NA
d_gene: TRBD2

CDR3aa: CATSREGGWRELFF
CDR3nt: TGTGCCACCAGCAGAGAGGGGGGTTGGAGGGAGCTGTTTTTT
v_gene: TRBV15
j_gene: TRBJ2-2
abundance: NA
d_gene: NA

CDR3aa: CASSIGGRDEAFF
CDR3nt: TGTGCCAGTAGTATAGGGGGCAGAGACGAAGCTTTCTTT
v_gene: TRBV19
j_gene: TRBJ1-1
abundance: many
d_gene: NA

CDR3aa: CASSPSRGAQPQHF
CDR3nt: TGTGCCAGCAGCCCCTCTAGGGGTGCTCAGCCCCAGCATTTT
v_gene: TRBV7-2
j_gene: TRBJ1-5
abundance: NA
d_gene: NA

CDR3aa: CASSLGVQINSGANVLTF
CDR3nt: TGTGCCAGCAGCTTAGGTGTACAGATAAACTCTGGGGCCAACGTCCTGACTTTC
v_gene: TRBV7-9
j_gene: TRBJ2-6
abundance: once
d_gene: NA

CDR3aa: CATRDSRNSPLHF
CDR3nt: TGTGCCACCCGGGACAGTCGAAATTCACCCCTCCACTTT
v_gene: TRBV2
j_gene: TRBJ1-6
abundance: NA
d_gene: TRBD1

CDR3aa: CASSPTSSYNEQFF
CDR3nt: TGTGCCAGCAGCCCTACCAGCTCCTACAATGAGCAGTTCTTC
v_gene: TRBV27
j_gene: TRBJ2-1
abundance: NA
d_gene: NA

CDR3aa: CASSLGSSGRDTQYF
CDR3nt: TGCGCCAGCAGCCTTGGGTCTAGCGGGAGGGATACGCAGTATTTT
v_gene: TRBV5-1
j_gene: TRBJ2-3
abundance: NA
d_gene: TRBD2

CDR3aa: CAWSVGQGYGYTF
CDR3nt: TGTGCCTGGAGTGTAGGGCAGGGCTATGGCTACACCTTC
v_gene: TRBV30
j_gene: TRBJ1-2
abundance: NA
d_gene: NA

CDR3aa: CASSRTGTYGEKLFF
CDR3nt: TGTGCCAGCAGCCGTACCGGGACCTATGGGGAAAAACTGTTTTTT
v_gene: TRBV11-3
j_gene: TRBJ1-4
abundance: NA
d_gene: NA

CDR3aa: CASKRQGNQETQYF
CDR3nt: TGTGCCAGCAAACGACAGGGGAACCAAGAGACCCAGTACTTC
v_gene: TRBV27
j_gene: TRBJ2-5
abundance: NA
d_gene: TRBD1

CDR3aa: CASSEVQGAYEQYF
CDR3nt: TGTGCCAGCAGTGAGGTGCAGGGGGCCTACGAGCAGTACTTC
v_gene: TRBV6-1
j_gene: TRBJ2-7
abundance: NA
d_gene: TRBD1

CDR3aa: CASSQDLGGSSYNEQFF
CDR3nt: TGTGCCAGCAGCCAAGACTTGGGGGGAAGCTCCTACAATGAGCAGTTCTTC
v_gene: TRBV4-2
j_gene: TRBJ2-1
abundance: NA
d_gene: NA

CDR3aa: CASSLGLAGEYYEQYF
CDR3nt: TGTGCCAGCAGCTTGGGACTAGCGGGGGAGTACTACGAGCAGTACTTC
v_gene: TRBV5-6
j_gene: TRBJ2-7
abundance: NA
d_gene: TRBD2

CDR3aa: CASNQPGQGYQRRGYTF
CDR3nt: TGTGCCAGCAATCAACCGGGACAGGGGTACCAGCGGCGAGGCTACACCTTC
v_gene: TRBV28
j_gene: TRBJ1-2
abundance: NA
d_gene: TRBD1

CDR3aa: CASSLGANYGYTF
CDR3nt: TGTGCCAGCAGCTTGGGGGCCAACTATGGCTACACCTTC
v_gene: TRBV7-9
j_gene: TRBJ1-2
abundance: NA
d_gene: NA

CDR3aa: CASSSTGYHEQFF
CDR3nt: TGTGCCAGCTCATCAACAGGGTACCATGAGCAGTTCTTC
v_gene: TRBV18
j_gene: TRBJ2-1
abundance: few
d_gene: NA

CDR3aa: CASSLPGLAQTEQFF
CDR3nt: TGTGCCAGCAGTTTACCGGGACTAGCCCAAACCGAGCAGTTCTTC
v_gene: TRBV27
j_gene: TRBJ2-1
abundance: NA
d_gene: TRBD2

CDR3aa: CASRGQGANTEAFF
CDR3nt: TGCGCCAGCCGTGGACAGGGGGCTAACACTGAAGCTTTCTTT
v_gene: TRBV5-1
j_gene: TRBJ1-1
abundance: NA
d_gene: TRBD1

CDR3aa: CAGRRQQSTDTQYF
CDR3nt: TGCGCCGGACGCCGACAGCAGAGCACAGATACGCAGTATTTT
v_gene: TRBV5-1
j_gene: TRBJ2-3
abundance: NA
d_gene: NA

CDR3aa: CASSRPWGEGYTF
CDR3nt: TGTGCCAGCAGTCGACCTTGGGGCGAGGGCTACACCTTC
v_gene: TRBV28
j_gene: TRBJ1-2
abundance: NA
d_gene: NA

CDR3aa: CASSLEGAAGELFF
CDR3nt: TGTGCCAGCAGCTTAGAGGGGGCTGCCGGGGAGCTGTTTTTT
v_gene: TRBV11-3
j_gene: TRBJ2-2
abundance: NA
d_gene: NA

CDR3aa: CASSRWGGLNTEAFF
CDR3nt: TGTGCCAGCAGCCGATGGGGGGGGCTGAACACTGAAGCTTTCTTT
v_gene: TRBV27
j_gene: TRBJ1-1
abundance: once
d_gene: NA